One sample yielded the 24 T cell receptor beta chains listed below, sequenced in a study of blood T cell repertoires in COVID-19 (dated by TCRdb to about 2020). Receptor libraries were prepared by the immunoSEQ multiplex PCR assay. TCRdb retrieved this table from immuneACCESS and kept in-frame rearrangements only. Not all clones are present; in checked studies, unresolved V genes account for under half, and no reason is known for the remainder. The sample includes 290,000 or so clones, with roughly nine tenths observed a single time. In total, the top ten clones hold approximately 2.6% of the sample. Material: PBMCs or T cells enriched from blood (not recorded which). These receptors were obtained from a woman younger than 35 who had recovered from COVID-19.

The chain couples TRBV3-1 (or the pseudogene TRBV3-2) to TRBJ2-7; D is uncertain. The germline CDR1 and CDR2 sequences are LGHDT and YNNKEL (reference sequence). The V end was cut by 0 bases, the J end by 1 base, with 7 bases between. The CDR3 sequence is 14 residues long. CDR3 sequence: CASSQDLRSYEQYF. CDR3 sequence (DNA): TGTGCCAGCAGCCAAGATCTGCGGTCCTACGAGCAGTACTTC.

About this clone itself: Other DNA variants within this sample encode the same CDR3. The J gene is TRBJ2-3, the V gene TRBV7-9; D uncertain. Germline CDR1 SEHNR, CDR2 FQNEAQ (reference sequence). This CDR3 contains 11 residues. The germline V and J ends were trimmed by 3 bases and 5 bases, with 3 bases remaining between them. The CDR3 DNA follows: TGTGCCAGCAGCTTCGTAGATACGCAGTATTTT. Its translation: CASSFVDTQYF.

The chain employs TRBV30 and TRBJ1-1; possibly TRBD1 for D (6 bases). V was trimmed by 3 bases and J by 2 bases, leaving 10 bases between them. The CDR3 contains 13 residues. Germline CDR1 is GTSNPN and CDR2 is SVGIG (reference sequence). The chain's CDR3 is CAWSRGPNTEAFF. The CDR3 DNA is TGTGCCTGGAGCAGGGGACCCAACACTGAAGCTTTCTTT.

The rearrangement uses TRBV30 and TRBJ1-5, with TRBD1 identical over 8 bases. Trimming at V came to 1 base and at J to 4 bases, leaving 6 bases not matched to a gene. Per germline, CDR1 GTSNPN and CDR2 SVGIG (reference sequence). CDR3 size: 15 residues. CDR3: CAWSGETGVNQPQHF. CDR3 nucleotides: TGTGCCTGGAGTGGAGAGACAGGGGTTAATCAGCCCCAGCATTTT.

The chain employs TRBV30 and TRBJ2-7; D not certain. The CDR3 extends over 12 amino acids. The germline V and J ends were trimmed by 4 bases and 5 bases, with 12 bases remaining between them. Germline V gene sequence: CDR1 GTSNPN, CDR2 SVGIG (reference sequence). In nucleotides, the CDR3 is TGTGCCTGGACAGCGTCCGGCCACGAGCAGTACTTC. It specifies CAWTASGHEQYF.

The chain joins TRBV5-4 to TRBJ1-1, with TRBD1 identical over 11 bases. Trimming took 2 bases from V and 9 from J; bases not matched to a gene: 6. Germline loops: CDR1 SGHNT, CDR2 YYREEE (reference sequence). This CDR3 region has 14 residues. The CDR3 spells CASSLPGQGDKAFF. In DNA form, the CDR3 reads TGTGCCAGCAGCTTACCGGGACAGGGGGACAAAGCTTTCTTT.

V gene TRBV18 combines with J gene TRBJ1-2; TRBD1 agrees at 7 bases. In germline, CDR1 is KGHSH, CDR2 LQKENI. This CDR3 comprises 15 residues. V shed 1 base and J 4 bases; nucleotides not matched to a gene: 6. The CDR3 here is CASSPRDSNVYGYTF. The CDR3 nucleotides read TGTGCCAGCTCACCACGGGACAGCAACGTCTATGGCTACACCTTC.

CDR3 residues: CAWSVGSRSSYNEQFF. The DNA of the CDR3 is TGTGCCTGGAGTGTGGGTTCTAGAAGCTCCTACAATGAGCAGTTCTTC. V and J are TRBV30 and TRBJ2-1; unclear D gene. Germline CDR1 GTSNPN, CDR2 SVGIG (reference sequence). The CDR3 has 16 residues. V was trimmed by 0 bases and J by 0 bases, leaving 12 bases between them.

The chain employs TRBV6-5 and TRBJ2-7; no reliable D call. V shed 7 bases and J shed 5 bases, with 9 bases lying between them. Germline CDR1 is MNHEY and CDR2 is SVGAGI. This CDR3 contains 11 residues. CDR3 sequence (DNA): TGTGCCAGCATCGGGTACCACGAGCAGTACTTC. As protein: CASIGYHEQYF.

This clone has only one observation. The CDR3, as DNA: TGTGCCAGCAGTTCCCCTAGGCTATCCGACGCTGAAGCTTTCTTT. The encoded protein is CASSSPRLSDAEAFF. The rearrangement links TRBV28 to TRBJ1-1; D is ambiguous. The CDR3 contains 15 residues. Germline V lookup: CDR1 MDHEN, CDR2 SYDVKM. Trimming took off 4 bases at V and 6 bases at J, with 18 bases between the two ends.

The count of this clone is one. The J gene is TRBJ2-2, the V gene TRBV27; 9 bases agree with TRBD2. The CDR3 sequence is 16 residues long. CDR1 is MNHEY, CDR2 SMNVEV, per germline (reference sequence). With V trimmed by 3 bases and J by 2 bases, 4 bases remained unmatched. The CDR3 DNA is TGTGCCAGCAGTTTTCGACTAGCGGAAAACACCGGGGAGCTGTTTTTT. Its translation: CASSFRLAENTGELFF.

V is TRBV7-8 and J is TRBJ2-7, with 10 positions matching TRBD2. Germline-derived CDR1 and CDR2 are SGHVS and FQNEAQ. The ends lost 5 bases at V and 0 bases at J; junction bases unmatched: 13. The CDR3 spans 18 residues. CDR3 coding DNA: TGTGCCAGCAGCCCCGAGGGTCTACTAGCGGGAAGCTCCTACGAGCAGTACTTC. Translated, it gives CASSPEGLLAGSSYEQYF. The full variable domain, its missing parts supplied by reference TRBV7-8 and TRBJ2-7, is GAGVSQSPRYKVAKRGQDVALRCDPISGHVSLFWYQQALGQGPEFLTYFQNEAQLDKSGLPSDRFFAERPEGSVSTLKIQRTQQEDSAVYLCASSPEGLLAGSSYEQYFGPGTRLTVT.

The chain's CDR3 is CASSQDRGSTDTQYF. CDR3 sequence (DNA): TGTGCCAGCAGTCAGGACAGGGGAAGCACAGATACGCAGTATTTT. The genes are TRBV2 and TRBJ2-3; the match to TRBD1 covers 9 bases. Germline CDR1 and CDR2: SNHLY and FYNNEI. The CDR3 extends over 15 amino acids. After removal of 5 bases from V and 0 bases from J, the junction contained 3 bases not matched to a gene. The complete variable domain, with remaining parts taken from reference TRBV2 and TRBJ2-3, reads EPEVTQTPSHQVTQMGQEVILRCVPISNHLYFYWYRQILGQKVEFLVSFYNNEISEKSEIFDDQFSVERPDGSNFTLKIRSTKLEDSAMYFCASSQDRGSTDTQYFGPGTRLTVL.

CDR3 nucleotide sequence: TGTGCCAGTACCGAAACCTTCGGAAAGACAGGGAACTATGGCTACACCTTC. This encodes CASTETFGKTGNYGYTF. The rearrangement joins TRBV19 to TRBJ1-2, with TRBD1 identical over 7 bases. The germline V gene has CDR1 LNHDA and CDR2 SQIVND (reference sequence). The length of the CDR3 is 17 residues. With 7 bases clipped from V and 2 bases from J, the junction kept 16 bases outside the gene matches.

The gene calls are TRBV27 and TRBJ1-5, with 8 bases lining up with TRBD1. The ends lost 5 bases at V and 4 bases at J; junction bases unmatched: 4. The CDR3 contains 14 residues. CDR1 is MNHEY, CDR2 SMNVEV, per germline (reference sequence). In DNA form, the CDR3 reads TGTGCCAGCAGTATACAGGGGGGGAATCAGCCCCAGCATTTT. It encodes CASSIQGGNQPQHF.

The genes are TRBV3-1 (or the pseudogene TRBV3-2) and TRBJ2-7; tentatively, D is TRBD2 (5 bases). Trimming took 2 bases from V and 7 from J, leaving 15 bases between them. Germline V gene lookup returns CDR1 LGHDT and CDR2 YNNKEL (reference sequence). CDR3 length: 14 amino acids. CDR3 residues: CASSQWGPGWEQYF. As DNA, the CDR3 is TGTGCCAGCAGCCAATGGGGTCCGGGATGGGAGCAGTACTTC.

The rearrangement uses TRBV14 and TRBJ2-3; 8 nucleotides agree with TRBD2. With 4 bases clipped from V and 7 bases from J, the junction kept 13 bases outside the gene matches. The germline CDR1 and CDR2 sequences are SGHDN and FVKESK. This CDR3 has 16 amino acids. The CDR3 DNA reads as TGTGCCAGCAGCCGTGGACTAGCCTCTACACGATATACGCAGTATTTT. Translated, it gives CASSRGLASTRYTQYF.

A few counts support this clone. The chain links TRBV6-1 to TRBJ2-7, with TRBD2 identical over 13 bases. The V gene end was trimmed by 4 bases and the J gene end by 4 bases; junction bases not matched to a gene: 7. CDR3 size: 16 residues. CDR1 and CDR2 from the germline V gene are MNHNS and SASEGT. The CDR3 loop is CASSGFTSGGAYEQYF. The CDR3 nucleotides read TGTGCCAGCAGTGGATTCACTAGCGGGGGGGCATACGAGCAGTACTTC.

The chain recombines TRBV6-2 or TRBV6-3 with TRBJ2-4, with TRBD2 identical over 7 bases. The CDR3 is made up of 16 amino acids. Germline V gene sequence: CDR1 MNHEY, CDR2 SVGEGT. The trim removed 0 bases at V and 6 bases at J, leaving 8 bases unmatched. This CDR3 reads CASSYSEGLGINIQYF. DNA for the CDR3: TGTGCCAGCAGTTACTCGGAAGGACTAGGGATAAACATTCAGTACTTC.

The table lists this clone with a few counts. The genes are TRBV7-2 and TRBJ1-1, with D uncertain. V was shortened by 7 bases and J by 2 bases, with 11 bases between the two germline ends. CDR1 is SGHTA and CDR2 is FQGNSA in the germline V gene. The CDR3 runs 13 residues. The CDR3 DNA is TGTGCCAGCAAGGCCCAGACTAACACTGAAGCTTTCTTT. Protein: CASKAQTNTEAFF. The full variable domain, with the rest looked up from reference TRBV7-2 and TRBJ1-1, is GAGVSQSPSNKVTEKGKDVELRCDPISGHTALYWYRQSLGQGLEFLIYFQGNSAPDKSGLPSDRFSAERTGGSVSTLTIQRTQQEDSAVYLCASKAQTNTEAFFGQGTRLTVV.

The chain carries TRBV2 and TRBJ2-7, with D perhaps matching TRBD1 (6 bases). Per the germline V gene, CDR1 is SNHLY and CDR2 is FYNNEI. V was pared by 6 bases and J by 2 bases, with 14 bases between. This CDR3 contains 14 residues. The CDR3 bases are TGTGCCAGCAGATTGGACAGTACCACCTACGAGCAGTACTTC. Protein product: CASRLDSTTYEQYF.

J is TRBJ1-4 and V is TRBV5-5; D remains unclear. The CDR3 consists of 17 residues. Germline-derived CDR1 and CDR2 are SGHKS and YYEKEE (reference sequence). V lost 2 bases to trimming and J lost 5 bases, with 19 bases between them. Here the CDR3 DNA reads TGTGCCAGCAGCTTTGGAACCACAGTGACACTCAATGAAAAACTGTTTTTT. This translates into CASSFGTTVTLNEKLFF.

The rearrangement joins TRBV27 to TRBJ2-3; 16 nucleotides align to TRBD2. Germline V gives CDR1 MNHEY, CDR2 SMNVEV (reference sequence). This CDR3 has 18 residues. V dropped 9 bases and J dropped 6; count of bases not matched to a gene: 15. The CDR3: CARRRVGTSGRVWDTQYF. The CDR3 DNA follows: TGTGCCAGACGGCGAGTAGGGACTAGCGGGAGGGTGTGGGATACGCAGTATTTT.

This clone was observed at least ten times. The same CDR3 arises from other DNA sequences in this sample as well. The chain carries TRBV7-9 and TRBJ1-5; unclear D gene. The V and J ends lost 5 bases and 5 bases respectively, with 10 bases between them. There are 13 residues in the CDR3. The germline V gene encodes CDR1 SEHNR and CDR2 FQNEAQ (reference sequence). The CDR3 DNA is TGTGCCAGCAGCCCTAGGAGAGATCAGCCCCAGCATTTT. This sequence encodes CASSPRRDQPQHF.